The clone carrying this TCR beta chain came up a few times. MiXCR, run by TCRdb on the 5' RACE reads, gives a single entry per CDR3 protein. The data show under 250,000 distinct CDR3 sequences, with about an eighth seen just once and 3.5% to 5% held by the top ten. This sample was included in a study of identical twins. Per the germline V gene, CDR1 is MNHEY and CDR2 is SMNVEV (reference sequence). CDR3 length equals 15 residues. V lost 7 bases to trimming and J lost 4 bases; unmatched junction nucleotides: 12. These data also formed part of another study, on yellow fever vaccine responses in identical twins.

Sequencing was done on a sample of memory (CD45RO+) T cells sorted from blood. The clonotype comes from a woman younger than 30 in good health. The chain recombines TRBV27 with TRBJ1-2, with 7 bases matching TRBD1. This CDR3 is CASTYLGQKFYGYTF. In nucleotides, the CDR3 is TGTGCCAGCACGTACCTGGGACAGAAATTCTATGGCTACACCTTC.